These 21 T cell receptor beta chains share one sample of origin, sequenced in a study of breast tumors, draining lymph nodes, adjacent tissues. From the multiplex PCR reads, TCRdb called clonotypes with MiXCR, one entry per CDR3 protein. The sample lists fewer than 200,000 distinct CDR3 sequences, around a third occurring once. Samples came from axillary lymph nodes draining the breast cancer. Sequenced: axillary lymph node tissue. All receptors derive from a female donor with breast cancer. Some clones in this sample may be carry-over from other donors' samples.

The chain recombines TRBV5-5 with TRBJ1-1, with TRBD1 identical over 8 bases. J was trimmed by 5 bases and V by 4 bases; bases with no gene match: 7. Germline CDR1 and CDR2: SGHKS and YYEKEE (reference sequence). The length of the CDR3 is 14 residues. The CDR3: CASSRQGRYTEAFF. The CDR3 coding sequence is TGTGCCAGCAGCAGACAGGGGAGGTATACTGAAGCTTTCTTT.

The chain couples TRBV9 to TRBJ2-6, with D hard to call. V was shortened by 1 base and J by 4 bases, with 3 bases between the two germline ends. CDR1 is SGDLS and CDR2 is YYNGEE in the germline V gene. The CDR3 is made up of 13 amino acids. In nucleotides, the CDR3 is TGTGCCAGCAGCGTACAAGGGGCCAACGTCCTGACTTTC. Encoded protein: CASSVQGANVLTF.

This clonotype was seen repeatedly, ten times or more. The genes are TRBV5-1 and TRBJ2-7, with D hard to call. Germline values: CDR1 SGHRS, CDR2 YFSETQ. The CDR3 is 12 residues long. Trimming cost V 3 bases and J 3 bases, with 7 bases left between them. The CDR3 loop is CASSSRDYEQYF. In nucleotides, the CDR3 is TGCGCCAGCAGCTCAAGGGACTACGAGCAGTACTTC.

This clonotype was seen many times. This rearrangement joins TRBV7-2 to TRBJ2-2; D perhaps matches TRBD2 (6 bases). The germline gives CDR1 SGHTA, CDR2 FQGNSA. The V end was cut by 4 bases, the J end by 2 bases, with 8 bases between. The CDR3 is 14 amino acids. CDR3 nucleotide sequence: TGTGCCAGCAGCTACGGGAGTAACACCGGGGAGCTGTTTTTT. This encodes CASSYGSNTGELFF.

The table lists this clonotype with many counts. It may be a read error: a sequence one base away is much more abundant. V usage is TRBV20-1 and J usage is TRBJ2-5; 12 bases map to TRBD1. The CDR3 has 16 residues. With 5 bases clipped from V and 2 bases from J, the junction kept 9 bases outside the gene matches. Germline loops: CDR1 DFQATT, CDR2 SNEGSKA (reference sequence). The CDR3 sequence: CSAEGDRGRAQETQYF. The CDR3 DNA is TGCAGTGCTGAGGGGGACAGGGGGCGGGCGCAAGAGACCCAGTACTTC.

This clonotype came up once. A single base separates this from a much larger clone, so it may be a read error. This chain joins TRBV2 and TRBJ1-5; D not certain. CDR1 and CDR2 from the germline V gene are SNHLY and FYNNEI. This CDR3 has 13 amino acids. The germline V and J ends were trimmed by 8 bases and 3 bases, with 11 bases remaining between them. In DNA, the CDR3 is TGTGCCAGCGGCCCCGGGCCCAATCAGCCCCAGCATTTT. Encoded protein: CASGPGPNQPQHF. Full variable domain (missing parts from reference TRBV2 and TRBJ1-5): EPEVTQTPSHQVTQMGQEVILRCVPISNHLYFYWYRQILGQKVEFLVSFYNNEISEKSEIFDDQFSVERPDGSNFTLKIRSTKLEDSAMYFCASGPGPNQPQHFGDGTRLSIL.

The chain employs TRBV15 and TRBJ2-5, with D tentatively TRBD2 (5 bases). The V end lost 1 base, the J end lost 2 bases, and 11 bases lay between the germline ends. The germline V gene encodes CDR1 LNHNV and CDR2 YYDKDF (reference sequence). The CDR3 has 15 residues. The CDR3 coding sequence is TGTGCCACCAGCAGAGTTAGCGCCGCTCAAGAGACCCAGTACTTC. Amino acid sequence: CATSRVSAAQETQYF.

The rearrangement uses TRBV2 and TRBJ1-5; D is unclear. CDR1 and CDR2 from the germline V gene are SNHLY and FYNNEI. Trimming removed 7 bases from V and 11 bases from J, with 3 bases in between. CDR3 length equals 8 residues. The DNA of the CDR3 is TGTGCCAGCAAGGCCCAGCATTTT. Amino acids: CASKAQHF.

A note on this clonotype: This may be a read error: a much more frequent sequence differs by one nucleotide. This chain links TRBV11-2 with TRBJ2-7; D gene ambiguous. Germline CDR1 SGHAT, CDR2 FQNNGV. The CDR3 sequence is 16 residues long. The CDR3 DNA reads TGTGCCAGCAGCTTCATCCTCTCAAATCTATCCTACGAGCTGTACTTC. Translation gives CASSFILSNLSYELYF.

Ten or more counts support this clonotype. The chain has TRBV18 and TRBJ2-5; D is perhaps TRBD1 or TRBD2 (6 bases each). V lost 3 bases and J lost 0, with 17 bases in between. The CDR3 has 17 residues. Germline V lookup: CDR1 KGHSH, CDR2 LQKENI. In DNA form, the CDR3 reads TGTGCCAGCTCACCGGGCGCCGGGGGCGGGTACCAAGAGACCCAGTACTTC. This encodes CASSPGAGGGYQETQYF.

This clonotype was observed at least ten times. The genes are TRBV11-3 and TRBJ2-7; TRBD1 is a possible D gene (5 bases). The V end lost 1 base, the J end lost 5 bases, and 12 bases lay between the germline ends. The germline CDR1 and CDR2 sequences are SGHNT and YENEEA. The CDR3 totals 14 residues. CDR3 nucleotides: TGTGCCAGCAGCTTAGGGACATCAAAGGACGAGCAGTACTTC. Its protein is CASSLGTSKDEQYF.

In its sample, this clonotype was seen many times. This sequence joins TRBV7-3 and TRBJ2-3, with TRBD2 identical over 9 bases. This CDR3 has 13 amino acids. Germline V CDR1 and CDR2: SGHTA, FQGTGA. J was trimmed by 4 bases and V by 9 bases; bases with no gene match: 5. In DNA, the CDR3 is TGTGCCAGTAGATCTAGCGGGGCAGATACGCAGTATTTT. This sequence encodes CASRSSGADTQYF.

The chain combines TRBV6-1 with TRBJ2-7; 7 positions match TRBD1. V lost 3 bases to trimming and J lost 9 bases; unmatched junction nucleotides: 17. Germline CDR1 is MNHNS and CDR2 is SASEGT. This CDR3 comprises 16 residues. The CDR3 DNA follows: TGTGCCAGCAGTGACCGAACAGGGGTAGATAGTAGAGGGCAGTACTTC. It codes for CASSDRTGVDSRGQYF.

This clonotype was found many times. This rearrangement joins TRBV5-6 to TRBJ2-1, with a possible D match to TRBD1 (5 bases). CDR3 size: 16 residues. CDR1 is SGHDT and CDR2 is YYEEEE in the germline V gene. Trimming cost V 0 bases and J 7 bases, with 17 bases left between them. The CDR3 loop is CASSLDGAWVGNEQFF. CDR3 coding DNA: TGTGCCAGCAGCTTGGATGGGGCGTGGGTCGGGAATGAGCAGTTCTTC.

Regarding this clonotype: A read error may produce the germline difference seen at one junction end. In nucleotides, the CDR3 is TGTGCCAGCAGGTCCTACAATGCGCAGTTCTTC. Translated: CASRSYNAQFF. The chain has TRBV5-5 and TRBJ2-1; D not certain. Germline CDR1 and CDR2: SGHKS and YYEKEE (reference sequence). The CDR3 has 11 residues.

This clonotype was recorded many times. CDR3 sequence (DNA): TGCAGTGCTAGAGTTCAGGAAGGGTTGAACACCGGGGAGCTGTTTTTT. The encoded protein is CSARVQEGLNTGELFF. The chain joins TRBV20-1 to TRBJ2-2; no reliable D call. Germline CDR1 and CDR2: DFQATT and SNEGSKA (reference sequence). The CDR3 is made up of 16 amino acids. The V end lost 1 base, the J end lost 1 base, and 13 bases lay between the germline ends.

The V gene is TRBV28, the J gene TRBJ2-5; TRBD1 aligns across 7 bases. V lost 6 bases to trimming and J lost 4 bases; unmatched junction nucleotides: 14. Germline loops: CDR1 MDHEN, CDR2 SYDVKM. The CDR3 is 16 residues long. The CDR3 loop is CASSSNRARGRETQYF. The CDR3 coding sequence is TGTGCCAGCAGCTCGAACAGGGCAAGGGGGCGAGAGACCCAGTACTTC.

The table lists this clonotype with many counts. The V call is TRBV7-9, the J call TRBJ2-7; D perhaps matches TRBD2 (6 bases). The CDR3 runs to 14 residues. Germline loops: CDR1 SEHNR, CDR2 FQNEAQ (reference sequence). Trimming stripped 1 base from V and 1 base from J, with 8 bases between. The CDR3 region has the DNA TGTGCCAGCAGCTTAGACGGGAGTTCCTACGAGCAGTACTTC. Translation gives CASSLDGSSYEQYF. The full variable domain, its missing parts supplied by reference TRBV7-9 and TRBJ2-7, is DTGVSQNPRHKITKRGQNVTFRCDPISEHNRLYWYRQTLGQGPEFLTYFQNEAQLEKSRLLSDRFSAERPKGSFSTLEIQRTEQGDSAMYLCASSLDGSSYEQYFGPGTRLTVT.

This clonotype was observed many times. The chain is built from TRBV20-1 and TRBJ2-7, with 8 bases lining up with TRBD1. CDR1 and CDR2 from the germline V gene are DFQATT and SNEGSKA (reference sequence). The CDR3 loop spans 15 amino acids. The junction had 9 bases not matched to a gene; V was cut back by 0 bases and J by 5 bases. The CDR3 sequence: CSARDPWQGADEQYF. CDR3 bases: TGCAGTGCTAGAGATCCGTGGCAGGGGGCCGACGAGCAGTACTTC.

Comments on this clonotype: Its ends do not fully match the called genes, so a read error is possible. This rearrangement joins TRBV20-1 to TRBJ1-6, with D unclear. The CDR3 runs 18 residues. The germline V gene encodes CDR1 DFQATT and CDR2 SNEGSKA (reference sequence). CDR3 DNA sequence: TGCAGTGCTAGACCCGGCCATAGCGGGAGATCCTATAATTCGCCCCTCCACTTT. Translation gives CSARPGHSGRSYNSPLHF.

This clonotype was counted at least ten times. This chain joins TRBV2 and TRBJ2-7; TRBD2 matches 8 bases. Germline-derived CDR1 and CDR2 are SNHLY and FYNNEI. CDR3 length equals 15 residues. Trimming at V came to 3 bases and at J to 6 bases, leaving 10 bases not matched to a gene. CDR3 nucleotide sequence: TGTGCCAGCAGTGATCGAGGCGGGAGGATTCCCGAGCAGTACTTC. Protein sequence: CASSDRGGRIPEQYF.